This TCR beta chain appears in the sequencing data of a study of early T cells in non-severe SARS-CoV-2 infection. TCRdb re-called the 5' RACE reads through MiXCR, storing one row per CDR3 protein. The sample lists tens of thousands of distinct CDR3 sequences, 9% to 15% occurring once. This clonotype was found many times. Source material: whole blood. The sequence came from an adult who was a healthcare worker with PCR-confirmed SARS-CoV-2 infection or an uninfected control (not recorded which).

CDR3 in amino acids: CASSPQAGAAYEQYF. CDR3 DNA sequence: TGTGCCAGCAGCCCGCAAGCGGGGGCCGCCTACGAGCAGTACTTC. V usage is TRBV11-2 and J usage is TRBJ2-7; 8 nucleotides agree with TRBD2. Germline loops: CDR1 SGHAT, CDR2 FQNNGV. The CDR3 is 15 amino acids. The J segment lost 2 bases and the V segment lost 5 bases, leaving 8 bases of the junction unmatched.